The 12 T cell receptor beta chains presented below share a single source sample, sequenced in a study of blood T cell repertoires in COVID-19. Generated by immunoSEQ multiplex PCR, the TCRdb table keeps only in-frame clones and is missing some. The data show tens of thousands of clones, 90% to 95% seen once. Sequencing used peripheral blood. The receptors originated from a woman aged 45 to 65 in a cohort sampled during active COVID-19.

This chain connects TRBV11-2 to TRBJ2-1, with TRBD2 matching over 11 bases. In germline, CDR1 is SGHAT, CDR2 FQNNGV. Trimming removed 2 bases from V and 10 bases from J; junction bases left unmatched: 7. The CDR3 is 15 amino acids. This CDR3 is CASSLTSGGISEQFF. In nucleotides, the CDR3 is TGTGCCAGCAGCTTAACTAGCGGGGGAATCTCGGAGCAGTTCTTC.

The rearrangement links TRBV5-1 to TRBJ2-1; the D is unclear. Trimming cost V 1 base and J 8 bases, with 13 bases left between them. This CDR3 region has 14 residues. Per the germline V gene, CDR1 is SGHRS and CDR2 is YFSETQ. CDR3 sequence reads: CASSLFPGTDEQFF. Here the CDR3 DNA reads TGCGCCAGCAGCTTGTTCCCGGGTACGGATGAGCAGTTCTTC.

V usage is TRBV4-2 and J usage is TRBJ2-3, with 12 bases identical to TRBD2. The CDR3 loop spans 18 amino acids. Germline V gene data show CDR1 as LGHNA and CDR2 as YNFKEQ. The J segment lost 5 bases and the V segment lost 1 base, leaving 10 bases of the junction unmatched. In DNA, the CDR3 is TGTGCCAGCAGCCAAGCTACTAGCGGGGGGCGGGGAAAAGATACGCAGTATTTT. It is translated as CASSQATSGGRGKDTQYF.

The chain couples TRBV19 to TRBJ2-3; D remains ambiguous. The CDR3 is 16 residues long. The germline V gene has CDR1 LNHDA and CDR2 SQIVND (reference sequence). V was cut by 3 bases and J by 0 bases, with 13 bases left in between. The CDR3 DNA follows: TGTGCCAGTAGTATGTGGTCTGTGACTAGCACAGATACGCAGTATTTT. Its translation is CASSMWSVTSTDTQYF.

The chain uses TRBV18 and TRBJ2-3, with D tentatively TRBD2 (6 bases). This CDR3 is 15 amino acids long. The V gene's germline CDR1 is KGHSH and CDR2 LQKENI. V lost 3 bases to trimming and J lost 6 bases, with 16 bases between them. The CDR3 DNA follows: TGTGCCAGCTCACCGTCCCTACGGGGAGGCGATACGCAGTATTTT. Protein product: CASSPSLRGGDTQYF.

The rearrangement links TRBV3-1 (or the pseudogene TRBV3-2) to TRBJ2-6; possible D gene TRBD2, 6 bases. Trimming removed 4 bases at V and 4 bases at J, with 14 bases between. Germline-derived CDR1 and CDR2 are LGHDT and YNNKEL (reference sequence). CDR3 size: 16 residues. CDR3 sequence: CASSPAGKSGANVLTF. The CDR3 region has the DNA TGTGCCAGCAGCCCGGCGGGGAAATCCGGGGCCAACGTCCTGACTTTC.

The chain combines TRBV19 with TRBJ1-3; no firm D call. This CDR3 comprises 16 residues. V was pared by 3 bases and J by 0 bases, with 12 bases between. Germline V gives CDR1 LNHDA, CDR2 SQIVND (reference sequence). CDR3 loop: CASSMSGSRSGNTIYF. As DNA, the CDR3 is TGTGCCAGTAGTATGAGCGGGAGTCGCTCTGGAAACACCATATATTTT.

The rearrangement uses TRBV5-1 and TRBJ2-5; possibly TRBD2 for D (5 bases). Trimming stripped 4 bases from V and 5 bases from J, with 18 bases between. The V gene's germline CDR1 is SGHRS and CDR2 YFSETQ. This CDR3 region has 15 residues. In DNA form, the CDR3 reads TGCGCCAGCAGCGCTGACCGACACCCGGGGGAGACCCAGTACTTC. Residues: CASSADRHPGETQYF. Combining the CDR3 with reference TRBV5-1 and TRBJ2-5 gives the whole variable domain KAGVTQTPRYLIKTRGQQVTLSCSPISGHRSVSWYQQTPGQGLQFLFEYFSETQRNKGNFPGRFSGRQFSNSRSEMNVSTLELGDSALYLCASSADRHPGETQYFGPGTRLLVL.

This chain links TRBV28 with TRBJ2-7; TRBD2 matches 8 bases. Germline CDR1 and CDR2: MDHEN and SYDVKM. The CDR3 sequence is 15 residues long. V lost 8 bases and J lost 2; bases outside the gene matches: 11. The CDR3 sequence: CASRHSLSGAYEQYF. The CDR3 DNA sequence: TGTGCCAGCCGCCACTCCCTTAGCGGGGCCTACGAGCAGTACTTC. The whole variable domain, remainder taken from reference TRBV28 and TRBJ2-7, is DVKVTQSSRYLVKRTGEKVFLECVQDMDHENMFWYRQDPGLGLRLIYFSYDVKMKEKGDIPEGYSVSREKKERFSLILESASTNQTSMYLCASRHSLSGAYEQYFGPGTRLTVT.

Only one count was recorded for this clone. J is TRBJ2-3 and V is TRBV4-2; 8 nucleotides align to TRBD2. The junction had 13 bases not matched to a gene; V was cut back by 5 bases and J by 0 bases. Germline V gene sequence: CDR1 LGHNA, CDR2 YNFKEQ. This CDR3 comprises 18 residues. The CDR3 sequence: CASSSGRGGATSTDTQYF. As DNA, the CDR3 is TGTGCCAGCAGCTCCGGTCGGGGGGGGGCCACTAGCACAGATACGCAGTATTTT.

The rearrangement links TRBV27 to TRBJ1-1; D remains ambiguous. CDR3 length equals 15 residues. Germline V CDR1 and CDR2: MNHEY, SMNVEV (reference sequence). The V end lost 7 bases, the J end lost 4 bases, and 19 bases lay between the germline ends. CDR3 in amino acids: CASNPPLRSPTEAFF. The CDR3 DNA sequence: TGTGCCAGCAATCCGCCCTTGCGGTCGCCCACTGAAGCTTTCTTT.

V gene TRBV6-1 combines with J gene TRBJ2-3, with a possible D match to TRBD2 (6 bases). V was trimmed by 3 bases and J by 4 bases, leaving 14 bases between them. CDR1 and CDR2 (germline): MNHNS, SASEGT. This CDR3 has 15 residues. For the CDR3, the DNA is TGTGCCAGCAGTGAGGAGGGCCGGCCATCAGATACGCAGTATTTT. Protein sequence: CASSEEGRPSDTQYF.